What follows are 16 T cell receptor beta chains derived from one specimen sequenced in a study of long-term antiretroviral therapy in people with HIV. Sequencing relied on immunoSEQ assay v3.0, run at survey level. The data were produced by immunoSEQ multiplex PCR, yet TCRdb's version contains in-frame clones alone and is incomplete. The data contain tens of thousands of clones, approximately 82% of them seen just once; the ten biggest clones take up 2% to 2.5%. Sequencing was performed on unsorted PBMCs, taken 3 years after starting antiretroviral therapy. The source is a middle-aged man with HIV.

V is TRBV4-1 and J is TRBJ1-1; no reliable D call. Germline V gene lookup returns CDR1 MGHRA and CDR2 YSYEKL. The V and J ends lost 0 bases and 4 bases respectively, with 9 bases between them. The CDR3 has 14 residues. DNA for the CDR3: TGCGCCAGCAGCCAAGAAGAGTTGGGCACTGAAGCTTTCTTT. Protein: CASSQEELGTEAFF.

This chain uses TRBV19 with TRBJ2-1; unclear D gene. This CDR3 is built from 13 residues. Per germline, CDR1 LNHDA and CDR2 SQIVND (reference sequence). Trimming pared 5 bases from V and 5 bases from J, leaving 10 bases between. For the CDR3, the DNA is TGTGCCAGTAGTTCCCATGGGAACAATGAGCAGTTCTTC. It is translated as CASSSHGNNEQFF.

The chain has TRBV27 and TRBJ1-3, with D perhaps TRBD1 (5 bases). Germline V gene data show CDR1 as MNHEY and CDR2 as SMNVEV (reference sequence). V lost 5 bases and J 8 bases, leaving 10 bases between the germline ends. This CDR3 region has 12 residues. The CDR3 nucleotides are TGTGCCAGCAGTCTAGGGGCATACACCATATATTTT. This gives the protein CASSLGAYTIYF.

The genes are TRBV30 and TRBJ2-3, with D possibly TRBD1 on 6 matching bases. The CDR3 is made up of 15 amino acids. Per germline, CDR1 GTSNPN and CDR2 SVGIG (reference sequence). Trimming took off 3 bases at V and 2 bases at J, with 15 bases between the two ends. CDR3 residues: CAWSPKDSHTDTQYF. CDR3 DNA: TGTGCCTGGAGCCCTAAGGACAGCCACACAGATACGCAGTATTTT.

This chain connects TRBV27 to TRBJ2-7, with D possibly being TRBD1 or TRBD2 (6 bases each). CDR1 MNHEY and CDR2 SMNVEV come from the germline V gene (reference sequence). V lost 2 bases and J 3 bases, leaving 17 bases between the germline ends. This CDR3 is built from 16 residues. The CDR3 loop reads CASSLGSGAPLYEQYF. In DNA, the CDR3 is TGTGCCAGCAGTTTAGGGTCGGGGGCGCCTCTCTACGAGCAGTACTTC.

This sequence joins TRBV11-3 and TRBJ1-3; 10 bases are a match to TRBD1. The junction had 8 bases not matched to a gene; V was cut back by 10 bases and J by 2 bases. Germline V gene lookup returns CDR1 SGHNT and CDR2 YENEEA. This CDR3 comprises 15 residues. CDR3 loop: CATRWGQGTGNTIYF. For the CDR3, the DNA is TGTGCCACGCGTTGGGGACAGGGGACTGGAAACACCATATATTTT.

The V and J genes are TRBV28 and TRBJ1-1, with D possibly being TRBD1 (6 bases). The germline V gene encodes CDR1 MDHEN and CDR2 SYDVKM. V shed 2 bases and J shed 3 bases, with 10 bases lying between them. CDR3 length: 14 amino acids. CDR3 coding DNA: TGTGCCAGCAGTTTAGGGGGCGGTCACACTGAAGCTTTCTTT. Translating gives CASSLGGGHTEAFF.

This clone is a singleton in its sample. The chain combines TRBV6-6 with TRBJ1-2, with TRBD1 matching 11 bases. The V gene's germline CDR1 is MNHNY and CDR2 SVGAGI (reference sequence). The CDR3 sequence is 16 residues long. V gave up 5 bases and J gave up 6 bases; unmatched junction bases: 11. The CDR3 DNA follows: TGTGCCAGCAGTCCTCGGACAGGGGGCGAACGGAATGGCTACACCTTC. As protein: CASSPRTGGERNGYTF.

CDR3 protein: CASSPSGPPNEQFF. DNA of the CDR3: TGTGCCAGCAGCCCCAGCGGGCCTCCAAATGAGCAGTTCTTC. V and J are TRBV9 and TRBJ2-1; D is perhaps TRBD2 (6 bases). This CDR3 region has 14 residues. In germline, CDR1 is SGDLS, CDR2 YYNGEE. V gave up 4 bases and J gave up 7 bases, with 15 bases separating them.

The chain is built from TRBV5-4 and TRBJ2-5; 11 bases match TRBD2. Germline V CDR1 and CDR2: SGHNT, YYREEE (reference sequence). The CDR3 is made up of 14 amino acids. Trimming at V came to 2 bases and at J to 5 bases, leaving 2 bases not matched to a gene. CDR3 in amino acids: CASSLTSGSETQYF. The CDR3 DNA reads as TGTGCCAGCAGCTTAACTAGCGGGAGTGAGACCCAGTACTTC.

The gene calls are TRBV15 and TRBJ2-6; either TRBD1 or TRBD2 may supply D (5 bases each). The germline V and J ends were trimmed by 3 bases and 1 base, with 22 bases remaining between them. Per the germline V gene, CDR1 is LNHNV and CDR2 is YYDKDF (reference sequence). The CDR3 covers 20 residues. CDR3 DNA: TGTGCCACCAGCAGGGCGTATCCCGGGACCGGTTCTTCTGGGGCCAACGTCCTGACTTTC. Protein product: CATSRAYPGTGSSGANVLTF.

The rearrangement joins TRBV12-5 to TRBJ2-3, with 8 bases matching TRBD1. With V trimmed by 5 bases and J by 5 bases, 9 bases remained unmatched. CDR3 length: 15 amino acids. Germline loops: CDR1 LGHNT, CDR2 FRNRAP. The CDR3 DNA follows: TGTGCTAGTGGTCCGCCGGGACAGGTCAAAGATACGCAGTATTTT. Translated: CASGPPGQVKDTQYF.

CDR3 sequence (DNA): TGTGCCAGCTCCCAGGGTAACGACTATGGCTACACCTTC. Protein sequence: CASSQGNDYGYTF. This chain links TRBV18 with TRBJ1-2; tentative D call: TRBD1 (5 bases). The CDR3 is made up of 13 amino acids. CDR1 is KGHSH and CDR2 is LQKENI in the germline V gene. The germline V and J ends were trimmed by 6 bases and 3 bases, with 11 bases remaining between them.

The chain has TRBV28 and TRBJ2-7, with 13 bases that match TRBD2. This CDR3 is 16 amino acids long. The V segment lost 6 bases and the J segment 5 bases; nucleotides outside the gene matches: 10. Germline-derived CDR1 and CDR2 are MDHEN and SYDVKM. CDR3 sequence reads: CASSRPLAGGPHEQYF. CDR3 in DNA: TGTGCCAGCAGCCGCCCACTAGCGGGAGGGCCCCACGAGCAGTACTTC.

The V call is TRBV28, the J call TRBJ1-1; 9 bases line up with TRBD1. After removal of 6 bases from V and 4 bases from J, the junction contained 12 bases not matched to a gene. The germline V gene encodes CDR1 MDHEN and CDR2 SYDVKM. The CDR3 is 16 residues long. The CDR3 loop reads CASSEYGQGMGTEAFF. Here the CDR3 DNA reads TGTGCCAGCAGCGAATACGGACAGGGGATGGGCACTGAAGCTTTCTTT. The variable domain in full, with the rest retrieved from reference TRBV28 and TRBJ1-1, is DVKVTQSSRYLVKRTGEKVFLECVQDMDHENMFWYRQDPGLGLRLIYFSYDVKMKEKGDIPEGYSVSREKKERFSLILESASTNQTSMYLCASSEYGQGMGTEAFFGQGTRLTVV.

This clone has just one count. The chain has TRBV5-1 and TRBJ2-1, with 7 nucleotides matching TRBD2. Germline CDR1 reads SGHRS; CDR2 reads YFSETQ. The CDR3 contains 14 residues. V dropped 5 bases and J dropped 3; count of bases not matched to a gene: 5. For the CDR3, the DNA is TGCGCCAGCAGAGGCACGGGAGGCTACAATGAGCAGTTCTTC. It codes for CASRGTGGYNEQFF.